This TCR beta chain was captured by sequencing in a study of Ad26.COV2.S vaccination and SARS-CoV-2 variants. In the study overall: Donor allocation was to the COV1001 Ad26.COV2.S trial arm. Study-wide results and limits: Vaccine and placebo recipients had comparable breadth of non-spike TCRs.

Documented treatment: some 20 received Ad26.COV2.S at low or high dose, single or two shots; 5 received placebo; per-sample allocation not given. All samples were drawn on day 63, counting from the first vaccine or placebo injection. The table came from immunoSEQ multiplex PCR; TCRdb's copy has only in-frame clones and leaves some out. The table records about 680,000 clones, more than 70% of them present only once. Unmatched junction bases numbered 12, after V lost 0 bases and J lost 1 base. There are 18 residues in the CDR3. From germline, CDR1 is LGHNA and CDR2 YNFKEQ. For this clone: Its cognate antigen is unknown.

The material was peripheral blood, obtained in a trial of Ad26.COV2.S vaccine versus placebo. This clonotype originated in a person aged 18-65 years who received the Ad26.COV2.S COVID-19 vaccine or a placebo. The chain joins TRBV4-2 to TRBJ2-7; 7 nucleotides line up with TRBD2. The CDR3 loop reads CASSQENLAAVESYEQYF. The CDR3 nucleotides are TGTGCCAGCAGCCAAGAAAATCTAGCGGCCGTGGAGTCCTACGAGCAGTACTTC.